These 29 T cell receptor beta chains share one sample of origin, sequenced in a study of blood T cell repertoires in COVID-19. Data came from immunoSEQ multiplex PCR; TCRdb stores just in-frame clones and leaves some out. Of some 200,000 clones in the sample, almost 85% were seen once. Sequenced input: peripheral blood. These receptor sequences come from a woman aged 40-49 years with acute or convalescent COVID-19.

Only a few counts were recorded for this clone. Other DNA sequences from this sample encode an identical CDR3 as well. V is TRBV12-3 or TRBV12-4 and J is TRBJ1-2; D is ambiguous. V was trimmed by 1 base and J by 8 bases, leaving 8 bases between them. This CDR3 has 12 amino acids. The CDR3 here is CASSLGLGGYTF. The CDR3 region has the DNA TGTGCCAGCAGTTTAGGTCTCGGGGGCTACACCTTC.

The chain recombines TRBV7-8 with TRBJ2-7, with 7 bases lining up with TRBD1. The CDR3 spans 14 residues. Germline V gene lookup returns CDR1 SGHVS and CDR2 FQNEAQ. V lost 5 bases to trimming and J lost 1 base; unmatched junction nucleotides: 5. CDR3 loop: CASSPQGQSYEQYF. DNA for the CDR3: TGTGCCAGCAGCCCACAGGGGCAATCCTACGAGCAGTACTTC.

V usage is TRBV29-1 and J usage is TRBJ2-1, with 10 positions matching TRBD2. The CDR3 is 15 residues long. Looked up from germline, CDR1 is SQVTM and CDR2 is ANQGSEA. With V trimmed by 7 bases and J by 5 bases, 11 bases remained unmatched. Here the CDR3 DNA reads TGCAGCGACGCCGCACTAGCGGGAATCAACAATGAGCAGTTCTTC. The encoded protein is CSDAALAGINNEQFF.

This clone has a handful of counts. V usage is TRBV27 and J usage is TRBJ2-7, with 7 bases identical to TRBD1. V gave up 8 bases and J gave up 7 bases; unmatched junction bases: 11. The CDR3 loop spans 13 amino acids. Germline V lookup: CDR1 MNHEY, CDR2 SMNVEV (reference sequence). The CDR3 here is CASGVEGAREQYF. CDR3 sequence (DNA): TGTGCCAGCGGGGTCGAGGGGGCAAGGGAGCAGTACTTC.

The chain links TRBV2 to TRBJ2-2, with D perhaps TRBD2 (6 bases). From germline, CDR1 is SNHLY and CDR2 FYNNEI. The CDR3 has 15 residues. V lost 2 bases, J lost 4 bases, and 11 bases lay in between. The CDR3 DNA reads TGTGCCAGCAGTGAAAATGGCGGGGCCACCGGGGAGCTGTTTTTT. Protein product: CASSENGGATGELFF.

This rearrangement joins TRBV5-6 to TRBJ1-2, with 7 bases lining up with TRBD1. CDR1 is SGHDT, CDR2 YYEEEE, per germline. This CDR3 has 14 amino acids. The junction had 6 bases not matched to a gene; V was cut back by 4 bases and J by 3 bases. In nucleotides, the CDR3 is TGTGCCAGCAGCCCGAGAGGGACAGACTATGGCTACACCTTC. Encoded protein: CASSPRGTDYGYTF.

The chain combines TRBV6-6 with TRBJ1-1; perhaps TRBD1 as D (5 bases). CDR1 and CDR2 (germline): MNHNY, SVGAGI (reference sequence). The V end was cut by 8 bases, the J end by 12 bases, with 19 bases between. The length of the CDR3 is 12 residues. CDR3 in amino acids: CASEEGRGESFF. The CDR3 DNA reads TGTGCCAGCGAAGAAGGGAGGGGAGAGTCTTTCTTT.

The CDR3 DNA sequence: TGTGCCAGCAGCTATGGGCTCTCCTACGAGCAGTACTTC. Its protein is CASSYGLSYEQYF. The chain employs TRBV5-6 and TRBJ2-7; the D is unclear. Trimming left V 3 bases short and J 0 bases short, with 7 bases between. CDR1 SGHDT and CDR2 YYEEEE come from the germline V gene. The CDR3 runs to 13 residues.

This sequence joins TRBV2 and TRBJ2-5, with 11 positions matching TRBD1. The trim removed 3 bases at V and 5 bases at J, leaving 5 bases unmatched. The germline V gene has CDR1 SNHLY and CDR2 FYNNEI. The length of the CDR3 is 15 residues. CDR3 nucleotides: TGTGCCAGCAGTGATGTTGGGGACAGGGGGGAGACCCAGTACTTC. Amino acid sequence: CASSDVGDRGETQYF. Supplemented by reference TRBV2 and TRBJ2-5, the full variable domain reads EPEVTQTPSHQVTQMGQEVILRCVPISNHLYFYWYRQILGQKVEFLVSFYNNEISEKSEIFDDQFSVERPDGSNFTLKIRSTKLEDSAMYFCASSDVGDRGETQYFGPGTRLLVL.

This clone has a handful of counts. The genes are TRBV11-2 and TRBJ2-1; 10 positions agree with TRBD2. CDR3 length: 16 residues. Germline lookup yields CDR1 SGHAT and CDR2 FQNNGV. V was clipped by 7 bases and J by 4 bases; unmatched bases: 10. CDR3 sequence reads: CASTLTVAGGYNEQFF. Written as DNA, the CDR3 is TGTGCCAGCACCCTCACAGTAGCGGGGGGTTACAATGAGCAGTTCTTC.

This clone occurred once. The rearrangement uses TRBV29-1 and TRBJ1-1; 7 bases line up with TRBD1. CDR1 is SQVTM, CDR2 ANQGSEA, per germline. The V segment lost 6 bases and the J segment 1 base; nucleotides outside the gene matches: 5. The CDR3 runs 13 residues. For the CDR3, the DNA is TGCAGCGTCCACAGGGGTTCGAACACTGAAGCTTTCTTT. It encodes CSVHRGSNTEAFF.

The V gene is TRBV7-2, the J gene TRBJ1-6, with 10 positions matching TRBD1. Looked up from germline, CDR1 is SGHTA and CDR2 is FQGNSA. Trimming removed 5 bases from V and 8 bases from J; junction bases left unmatched: 9. This CDR3 comprises 16 residues. The chain's CDR3 is CASSILGGQGDSPLHF. DNA of the CDR3: TGTGCCAGCAGCATCCTCGGAGGACAGGGGGATTCACCCCTCCACTTT.

This clone was counted once. V gene TRBV18 combines with J gene TRBJ1-6; TRBD1 matches at 7 bases. In germline, CDR1 is KGHSH, CDR2 LQKENI. The CDR3 runs 16 residues. V gave up 5 bases and J gave up 5 bases; unmatched junction bases: 9. CDR3: CASSSIGQANNSPLHF. DNA for the CDR3: TGTGCCAGCTCATCGATAGGACAGGCTAATAATTCACCCCTCCACTTT.

The chain employs TRBV6-6 and TRBJ2-7, with 8 positions matching TRBD2. The CDR3 is made up of 15 amino acids. Germline values: CDR1 MNHNY, CDR2 SVGAGI (reference sequence). Losses at the gene ends were 6 bases for V and 0 bases for J; bases not matched to a gene: 7. CDR3 coding DNA: TGTGCCAGCAGCCGGGGCGGGGGGCGCTCCTACGAGCAGTACTTC. This gives the protein CASSRGGGRSYEQYF.

V usage is TRBV7-2 and J usage is TRBJ1-1; D ambiguous. The germline V gene encodes CDR1 SGHTA and CDR2 FQGNSA. This CDR3 has 13 amino acids. The V and J ends lost 3 bases and 2 bases respectively, with 7 bases between them. CDR3 DNA sequence: TGTGCCAGCAGCTTCAGATTAAACACTGAAGCTTTCTTT. It encodes CASSFRLNTEAFF.

This clone was seen at least ten times. The rearrangement joins TRBV12-2 to TRBJ2-7; the D segment call TRBD1 is taken from the table without a DNA check. TRBV12-2 is a listed pseudogene. This CDR3 has 16 residues. CDR3 sequence: CASRLVGSDRDVEQYF. The CDR3 DNA reads TGTGCAAGTCGCTTGGTCGGCTCTGACAGGGATGTCGAGCAGTACTTC.

This chain connects TRBV6-5 to TRBJ2-4, with D possibly matching TRBD1 (6 bases). The CDR3 extends over 13 amino acids. Germline V gives CDR1 MNHEY, CDR2 SVGAGI. V dropped 5 bases and J dropped 2 bases, with 7 bases sitting between them. CDR3 sequence reads: CASSQGPKNIQYF. CDR3 DNA sequence: TGTGCCAGCAGTCAGGGGCCCAAAAACATTCAGTACTTC.

The chain is built from TRBV19 and TRBJ2-3, with TRBD2 identical over 7 bases. Trimming at V came to 1 base and at J to 3 bases, leaving 4 bases not matched to a gene. The CDR3 consists of 15 residues. Germline V gene sequence: CDR1 LNHDA, CDR2 SQIVND (reference sequence). In DNA, the CDR3 is TGTGCCAGTAGTATAGTTGCGGGGGTAACAGATACGCAGTATTTT. As protein: CASSIVAGVTDTQYF.

The V call is TRBV13, the J call TRBJ1-4; 8 bases agree with TRBD1. With 5 bases clipped from V and 7 bases from J, the junction kept 18 bases outside the gene matches. Germline V gives CDR1 PRHDT, CDR2 FYEKMQ (reference sequence). CDR3 length equals 18 residues. CDR3 nucleotide sequence: TGTGCCAGCAGCGCGACACGAGGACAGGGTCAAAGTGGTGAAAAACTGTTTTTT. This translates into CASSATRGQGQSGEKLFF. Complete variable domain (other parts from reference TRBV13 and TRBJ1-4): AAGVIQSPRHLIKEKRETATLKCYPIPRHDTVYWYQQGPGQDPQFLISFYEKMQSDKGSIPDRFSAQQFSDYHSELNMSSLELGDSALYFCASSATRGQGQSGEKLFFGSGTQLSVL.

The rearrangement uses TRBV19 and TRBJ2-1, with a tentative D call TRBD1 (5 bases). V lost 6 bases to trimming and J lost 3 bases, with 12 bases between them. This CDR3 contains 14 residues. Looked up from germline, CDR1 is LNHDA and CDR2 is SQIVND (reference sequence). The CDR3 nucleotides are TGTGCCAGTAGCTCCAGGGCCTTCTACAATGAGCAGTTCTTC. This translates into CASSSRAFYNEQFF.

The chain combines TRBV7-2 with TRBJ2-3; TRBD2 aligns across 8 bases. CDR3 length equals 15 residues. Germline V gene sequence: CDR1 SGHTA, CDR2 FQGNSA. V lost 5 bases, J lost 6 bases, and 10 bases stayed unmatched. CDR3 DNA: TGTGCCAGCAGCCCGAGCGGGAGACAGGCGGATACGCAGTATTTT. As protein: CASSPSGRQADTQYF. Based on the CDR3 plus reference TRBV7-2 and TRBJ2-3, the full variable domain is GAGVSQSPSNKVTEKGKDVELRCDPISGHTALYWYRQSLGQGLEFLIYFQGNSAPDKSGLPSDRFSAERTGGSVSTLTIQRTQQEDSAVYLCASSPSGRQADTQYFGPGTRLTVL.

The chain couples TRBV7-2 to TRBJ2-7, with D possibly matching TRBD2 (6 bases). The CDR3 length is 19 residues. Germline V CDR1 and CDR2: SGHTA, FQGNSA. Trimming cost V 1 base and J 2 bases, with 24 bases left between them. The CDR3 loop reads CASSLEYGVGGLRTYEQYF. CDR3 nucleotides: TGTGCCAGCAGCTTAGAATACGGAGTTGGAGGGCTTAGAACCTACGAGCAGTACTTC.

The genes are TRBV11-2 and TRBJ2-7; 12 nucleotides line up with TRBD1. The V gene end was trimmed by 5 bases and the J gene end by 1 base; junction bases not matched to a gene: 15. The CDR3 consists of 19 residues. CDR1 is SGHAT and CDR2 is FQNNGV in the germline V gene. This CDR3 is CASSPLGTGGPMGSYEQYF. The CDR3 DNA reads TGTGCCAGCAGCCCGCTGGGGACAGGGGGCCCCATGGGGTCCTACGAGCAGTACTTC.

This chain links TRBV6-5 with TRBJ2-7; tentative D call: TRBD2 (6 bases). The CDR3 has 12 residues. Germline V lookup: CDR1 MNHEY, CDR2 SVGAGI. Deletions cut 4 bases from V and 7 bases from J, with 11 bases between. The CDR3 region has the DNA TGTGCCAGCAGTTTTTCAAGCGGGGAGCAGTACTTC. Translated: CASSFSSGEQYF.

The chain employs TRBV30 and TRBJ1-4, with TRBD1 matching 8 bases. The CDR3 totals 14 residues. Looked up from germline, CDR1 is GTSNPN and CDR2 is SVGIG (reference sequence). The ends lost 5 bases at V and 7 bases at J; junction bases unmatched: 9. CDR3 protein: CAWGIQGAGEKLFF. The CDR3 DNA reads as TGTGCCTGGGGGATTCAGGGGGCTGGTGAAAAACTGTTTTTT.

This CDR3 reads CASSLEAGSSYNEQFF. The DNA for the CDR3 is TGTGCCAGCAGCTTAGAGGCGGGGAGCTCCTACAATGAGCAGTTCTTC. The chain links TRBV7-6 to TRBJ2-1, with TRBD2 as a possible D gene (6 bases). With 1 base removed from V and 0 bases from J, the gap between germline ends came to 10 bases. The CDR3 has 16 residues. CDR1 is SGHVS and CDR2 is FNYEAQ in the germline V gene.

The chain has TRBV7-6 and TRBJ2-2; TRBD2 agrees at 9 bases. V lost 2 bases and J lost 5; bases outside the gene matches: 3. The length of the CDR3 is 15 residues. Germline loops: CDR1 SGHVS, CDR2 FNYEAQ. The CDR3 DNA sequence: TGTGCCAGCAGCTTAAAGACTAGCGGAACCGGGGAGCTGTTTTTT. Protein product: CASSLKTSGTGELFF.

J is TRBJ2-7 and V is TRBV28, with D tentatively TRBD2 (5 bases). CDR1 is MDHEN, CDR2 SYDVKM, per germline. This CDR3 comprises 14 residues. V lost 2 bases and J lost 6, with 14 bases in between. CDR3 sequence: CASSLGGAWVEQYF. In DNA form, the CDR3 reads TGTGCCAGCAGTTTAGGAGGAGCCTGGGTCGAGCAGTACTTC.

The CDR3 reads CASSEGTGDGNTIYF. Written as DNA, the CDR3 is TGTGCCAGCAGCGAAGGGACAGGGGATGGAAACACCATATATTTT. V and J are TRBV5-8 and TRBJ1-3; TRBD1 matches 10 bases. The length of the CDR3 is 15 residues. With V trimmed by 4 bases and J by 3 bases, 4 bases remained unmatched. Germline V CDR1 and CDR2: SGHTS, YDEGEE. The complete variable domain, with remaining parts taken from reference TRBV5-8 and TRBJ1-3, reads EAGVTQSPTHLIKTRGQQATLRCSPISGHTSVYWYQQALGLGLQFLLWYDEGEERNRGNFPPRFSGRQFPNYSSELNVNALELEDSALYLCASSEGTGDGNTIYFGEGSWLTVV.